This T cell receptor beta chain was sequenced during a study of blood T cell repertoires in COVID-19. Across the whole study: Sites in the United States, Italy and Spain provided acute and convalescent COVID-19 samples. Sources were T cells, B-cell-depleted T cells, or PBMCs; the material itself was cDNA or gDNA.

V was pared by 0 bases and J by 9 bases, with 14 bases between. Per germline, CDR1 SEHNR and CDR2 FQNEAQ (reference sequence). The CDR3 length is 14 residues. Under the authors' procedure: Reference gene primer amplification in the assay estimated nucleated cell counts. Profiled with immunoSEQ multiplex PCR; TCRdb holds only in-frame clones, not every one. V, J and clone size derive from that table, while D and trimming were established from the DNA sequence. This sample has roughly 230,000 clones; about 83% occur once, and the top ten carry 7.4%. The receptor was isolated from a woman aged 45-65 years with acute or convalescent COVID-19. The J gene is TRBJ2-5, the V gene TRBV7-9; D is perhaps TRBD2 (5 bases). Sequencing used peripheral blood. CDR3 nucleotides: TGTGCCAGCAGCTTAGCGCACGGGCTCGGGGCCCAGTACTTC. Protein: CASSLAHGLGAQYF.